These 10 T cell receptor beta chains share one sample of origin, sequenced in a study. From the RT-PCR reads, TCRdb called clonotypes with MiXCR, one entry per CDR3 protein. The data hold fewer than 800,000 distinct CDR3 sequences, with approximately 15% observed a single time. Sequenced input: memory CD4+ T cells from blood. The receptors here all came from a female donor in good health, serving as a healthy control.

This clonotype occurred a few times. The chain employs TRBV6-2 or TRBV6-3 and TRBJ2-7, with 8 positions matching TRBD1. V lost 7 bases, J lost 0 bases, and 8 bases stayed unmatched. The length of the CDR3 is 15 residues. Germline assignment: CDR1 MNHEY and CDR2 SVGEGT. Here the CDR3 reads CASNPLGQDSYEQYF. CDR3 DNA sequence: TGTGCCAGCAACCCACTGGGACAGGACTCCTACGAGCAGTACTTC.

This clonotype was picked up many times. The chain has TRBV6-1 and TRBJ1-1, with D possibly being TRBD1 (6 bases). The V gene lost 3 bases and the J gene lost 6 bases, with 17 bases spanning the gap. Germline loops: CDR1 MNHNS, CDR2 SASEGT. The CDR3 extends over 15 amino acids. The CDR3 region is CASSETQGHQSEAFF. CDR3 DNA sequence: TGTGCCAGCAGTGAGACGCAGGGACACCAATCTGAAGCTTTCTTT.

This chain links TRBV7-2 with TRBJ1-1; D is perhaps TRBD1 (6 bases). Germline V gene lookup returns CDR1 SGHTA and CDR2 FQGNSA. The CDR3 runs to 18 residues. Trimming took 4 bases from V and 3 from J, leaving 24 bases between them. The CDR3 here is CASSSRRGRKVEDTEAFF. DNA of the CDR3: TGTGCCAGCAGCTCCAGGCGGGGGCGCAAAGTTGAGGACACTGAAGCTTTCTTT. Together with reference TRBV7-2 and TRBJ1-1, the CDR3 gives the full variable domain: GAGVSQSPSNKVTEKGKDVELRCDPISGHTALYWYRQSLGQGLEFLIYFQGNSAPDKSGLPSDRFSAERTGGSVSTLTIQRTQQEDSAVYLCASSSRRGRKVEDTEAFFGQGTRLTVV.

This clonotype was seen many times. V usage is TRBV4-1 and J usage is TRBJ2-7; possibly TRBD1 for D (6 bases). Trimming pared 4 bases from V and 2 bases from J, leaving 18 bases between. The CDR3 runs to 16 residues. CDR1 and CDR2 from the germline V gene are MGHRA and YSYEKL. Here the CDR3 DNA reads TGCGCCAGCAGCCCCGCACCCGGGACACGTACCTACGAGCAGTACTTC. It encodes CASSPAPGTRTYEQYF.

This clonotype occurred many times. This rearrangement joins TRBV5-5 to TRBJ2-3; 11 bases are shared with TRBD2. V dropped 5 bases and J dropped 5; count of bases not matched to a gene: 7. This CDR3 region has 15 residues. Germline V gene lookup returns CDR1 SGHKS and CDR2 YYEKEE (reference sequence). The CDR3 nucleotides read TGTGCCAGCAGGGTAGCGGGAGGGCCAGGAGATACGCAGTATTTT. Its translation: CASRVAGGPGDTQYF.

This sequence joins TRBV12-3 or TRBV12-4 and TRBJ1-5, with D possibly matching TRBD1 (5 bases). The ends were cut back, 4 bases at V and 3 bases at J, with 16 bases in the middle. The CDR3 contains 16 residues. The CDR3 protein is CASSSRTSGANQPQHF. The CDR3 coding sequence is TGTGCCAGCAGTTCTCGGACTAGCGGGGCCAATCAGCCCCAGCATTTT.

This clonotype came up a few times. The genes are TRBV20-1 and TRBJ1-5; D perhaps matches TRBD1 (5 bases). Trimming left V 4 bases short and J 3 bases short, with 13 bases between. This CDR3 contains 14 residues. The germline V gene has CDR1 DFQATT and CDR2 SNEGSKA (reference sequence). The CDR3 region has the DNA TGCAGTGCTACCACCGACAGATACAATCAGCCCCAGCATTTT. It specifies CSATTDRYNQPQHF.

The rearrangement uses TRBV19 and TRBJ2-4, with D perhaps TRBD1 (6 bases). The CDR3 extends over 14 amino acids. The germline CDR1 and CDR2 sequences are LNHDA and SQIVND (reference sequence). The V end was cut by 5 bases, the J end by 5 bases, with 13 bases between. The chain's CDR3 is CASSEGVGENIQYF. The DNA for the CDR3 is TGTGCCAGTAGTGAGGGGGTTGGAGAAAACATTCAGTACTTC.

V and J are TRBV29-1 and TRBJ2-2; possible D gene TRBD2, 5 bases. The V and J ends lost 6 bases and 5 bases respectively, with 16 bases between them. Germline CDR1 is SQVTM and CDR2 is ANQGSEA. The CDR3 spans 14 residues. The chain's CDR3 is CSVVGLQKTGELFF. DNA for the CDR3: TGCAGCGTCGTCGGACTCCAGAAGACCGGGGAGCTGTTTTTT.

The table lists this clonotype with a few counts. The chain employs TRBV15 and TRBJ2-7; no clear D. Germline V gene sequence: CDR1 LNHNV, CDR2 YYDKDF (reference sequence). The CDR3 sequence is 14 residues long. V dropped 1 base and J dropped 6 bases, with 13 bases sitting between them. DNA for the CDR3: TGTGCCACCAGCAGAGGAGGTAGTTCCGCCGAGCAGTACTTC. This sequence encodes CATSRGGSSAEQYF. The complete variable domain, with remaining parts taken from reference TRBV15 and TRBJ2-7, reads DAMVIQNPRYQVTQFGKPVTLSCSQTLNHNVMYWYQQKSSQAPKLLFHYYDKDFNNEADTPDNFQSRRPNTSFCFLDIRSPGLGDTAMYLCATSRGGSSAEQYFGPGTRLTVT.